The 23 T cell receptor beta chains below all came from one sample that was sequenced in a study of T cell responses to AZD1222 COVID-19 vaccine. Measured with immunoSEQ multiplex PCR; TCRdb has only the in-frame clones, and not every one. The sample holds more than 120,000 clones; about 92% are singletons and the top ten take approximately 1.8%. The specimen was peripheral blood, collected 28 days after the second AZD1222 dose. All receptors derive from an adult who received the AZD1222 COVID-19 vaccine.

This chain joins TRBV4-1 and TRBJ1-6; no clear D. Germline lookup yields CDR1 MGHRA and CDR2 YSYEKL. CDR3 size: 17 residues. Deletions cut 1 base from V and 5 bases from J, with 15 bases between. CDR3 bases: TGCGCCAGCAGCCAAGTGGTGCCCCCTGGGAATAATTCACCCCTCCACTTT. Residues: CASSQVVPPGNNSPLHF.

The chain carries TRBV30 and TRBJ1-4; no definite D call. Trimming left V 2 bases short and J 4 bases short, with 14 bases between. The germline gives CDR1 GTSNPN, CDR2 SVGIG (reference sequence). This CDR3 has 15 amino acids. CDR3 in DNA: TGTGCCTGGAGTCCCGGGCCTCATAATAATGAAAAACTGTTTTTT. It is translated as CAWSPGPHNNEKLFF.

The rearrangement joins TRBV6-4 to TRBJ1-1; TRBD1 aligns across 7 bases. The CDR3 contains 13 residues. The V gene's germline CDR1 is MRHNA and CDR2 SNTAGT. The V segment lost 5 bases and the J segment 5 bases; nucleotides outside the gene matches: 5. CDR3 sequence reads: CASSNRGGTEAFF. DNA of the CDR3: TGTGCCAGCAGTAACAGGGGAGGGACTGAAGCTTTCTTT.

The chain uses TRBV30 and TRBJ2-7; D may be TRBD1 (5 bases). The length of the CDR3 is 14 residues. V gave up 2 bases and J gave up 6 bases, with 17 bases separating them. Germline V gives CDR1 GTSNPN, CDR2 SVGIG (reference sequence). The CDR3: CAWSPGQLRGEQYF. The CDR3 DNA follows: TGTGCCTGGAGTCCGGGCCAACTAAGGGGCGAGCAGTACTTC.

The chain has TRBV5-4 and TRBJ1-2; 7 positions match TRBD1. V gave up 7 bases and J gave up 5 bases; unmatched junction bases: 11. The germline CDR1 and CDR2 sequences are SGHNT and YYREEE (reference sequence). CDR3 length: 14 residues. Here the CDR3 reads CASSYGTETYGYTF. CDR3 coding DNA: TGTGCCAGCTCCTACGGGACAGAAACGTATGGCTACACCTTC.

This clone counts as medium-sized. This chain joins TRBV9 and TRBJ2-7; D uncertain. The germline V gene has CDR1 SGDLS and CDR2 YYNGEE. V lost 7 bases to trimming and J lost 0 bases, with 14 bases between them. The CDR3 has 14 residues. In DNA, the CDR3 is TGTGCCAGCGCCCCGGGCCCTACCTCCTACGAGCAGTACTTC. Encoded protein: CASAPGPTSYEQYF.

The V gene is TRBV7-3, the J gene TRBJ2-1; 7 bases are a match to TRBD1. The germline gives CDR1 SGHTA, CDR2 FQGTGA. The CDR3 is 14 residues long. Trimming at V came to 5 bases and at J to 5 bases, leaving 6 bases not matched to a gene. In DNA, the CDR3 is TGTGCCAGCAGCCAGGGACAGCCCAACAATGAGCAGTTCTTC. It specifies CASSQGQPNNEQFF. The full variable domain, in which reference TRBV7-3 and TRBJ2-1 provide the parts outside the CDR3, is GAGVSQTPSNKVTEKGKYVELRCDPISGHTALYWYRQSLGQGPEFLIYFQGTGAADDSGLPNDRFFAVRPEGSVSTLKIQRTERGDSAVYLCASSQGQPNNEQFFGPGTRLTVL.

This clone is a singleton in its sample. The rearrangement links TRBV4-1 to TRBJ2-2, with a tentative D call TRBD2 (5 bases). V shed 6 bases and J shed 8 bases, with 19 bases lying between them. CDR1 MGHRA and CDR2 YSYEKL come from the germline V gene. The CDR3 covers 15 residues. DNA of the CDR3: TGCGCCAGCAGTCCTTCAAGGGTCTCGGGGGGGGAGCTGTTTTTT. Translating gives CASSPSRVSGGELFF.

The rearrangement joins TRBV3-1 (or the pseudogene TRBV3-2) to TRBJ2-7; no reliable D call. V was pared by 1 base and J by 2 bases, with 15 bases between. Germline CDR1 and CDR2: LGHDT and YNNKEL (reference sequence). This CDR3 is 16 amino acids long. The CDR3 protein is CASSQGWAGLAYEQYF. CDR3 bases: TGTGCCAGCAGCCAAGGTTGGGCAGGTCTAGCCTACGAGCAGTACTTC.

This chain connects TRBV6-5 to TRBJ1-6; D perhaps matches TRBD1 (5 bases). V was clipped by 6 bases and J by 8 bases, with 11 bases between them. Germline lookup yields CDR1 MNHEY and CDR2 SVGAGI. CDR3 length: 13 residues. The CDR3 loop reads CASSLGEDSPLHF. DNA for the CDR3: TGTGCCAGCAGCCTGGGGGAGGATTCACCCCTCCACTTT.

This clone was recorded once. The chain carries TRBV5-1 and TRBJ2-7; D remains unclear. The CDR3 covers 14 residues. The V end was cut by 2 bases, the J end by 6 bases, with 15 bases between. Germline V lookup: CDR1 SGHRS, CDR2 YFSETQ. The DNA of the CDR3 is TGCGCCAGCAGCTTTAGTCTCCCCGGGTCCGAGCAGTACTTC. It encodes CASSFSLPGSEQYF.

This clone was detected only a few times. The chain is built from TRBV9 and TRBJ2-2; 9 nucleotides line up with TRBD2. The CDR3 runs 18 residues. Germline CDR1 reads SGDLS; CDR2 reads YYNGEE. Trimming removed 3 bases from V and 1 base from J; junction bases left unmatched: 10. CDR3 sequence: CASSANPQAGGNTGELFF. CDR3 bases: TGTGCCAGCAGCGCAAATCCCCAAGCGGGAGGGAACACCGGGGAGCTGTTTTTT.

The chain is built from TRBV29-1 and TRBJ2-7, with D tentatively TRBD1 or TRBD2 (5 bases each). Germline V gene data show CDR1 as SQVTM and CDR2 as ANQGSEA. This CDR3 comprises 13 residues. Trimming stripped 4 bases from V and 6 bases from J, with 16 bases between. The CDR3 nucleotides are TGCAGCGTTGGTCCCGGCAGGGCGGGCGAGCAGTACTTC. Residues: CSVGPGRAGEQYF.

As concerns this clone: Other DNA sequences in the same sample also yield this CDR3. DNA of the CDR3: TGCGCCAGCAGCTTGGGACAGGGAAACACCATATATTTT. Encoded protein: CASSLGQGNTIYF. The V gene is TRBV5-1, the J gene TRBJ1-3; tentative D call: TRBD1 (5 bases). The CDR3 consists of 13 residues. The germline V gene encodes CDR1 SGHRS and CDR2 YFSETQ. V was pared by 0 bases and J by 4 bases, with 5 bases between.

CDR3 nucleotides: TGCGCCAGCAGCCAAGATGGGGAGTATGGCGAGCAGTACTTC. It translates to CASSQDGEYGEQYF. The V call is TRBV4-3, the J call TRBJ2-7, with TRBD2 as a possible D gene (5 bases). V was clipped by 0 bases and J by 6 bases, with 12 bases between them. The CDR3 is 14 amino acids. CDR1 and CDR2 from the germline V gene are LGHNA and YSLEER.

The V gene is TRBV4-2, the J gene TRBJ2-1; D is unclear. The V gene lost 0 bases and the J gene lost 0 bases, with 6 bases spanning the gap. This CDR3 region has 15 residues. Germline assignment: CDR1 LGHNA and CDR2 YNFKEQ. DNA for the CDR3: TGTGCCAGCAGCCAAGATTTTATCTCCTACAATGAGCAGTTCTTC. Translated, it gives CASSQDFISYNEQFF.

The chain recombines TRBV19 with TRBJ1-4, with unresolved D. Trimming shortened V by 2 bases and J by 7 bases, and 20 bases separated the two germline ends. Germline V gene data show CDR1 as LNHDA and CDR2 as SQIVND (reference sequence). CDR3 length: 17 residues. The CDR3 sequence is CASSIIYPSLRREKLFF. The CDR3 DNA reads TGTGCCAGTAGTATAATTTATCCGAGCCTGAGGCGTGAAAAACTGTTTTTT.

The DNA of the CDR3 is TGCGCCAGCAGCGACCGGAAGGGCTATAATTCACCCCTCCACTTT. Protein sequence: CASSDRKGYNSPLHF. The rearrangement links TRBV5-1 to TRBJ1-6; unclear D gene. The CDR3 is 15 residues long. The germline CDR1 and CDR2 sequences are SGHRS and YFSETQ. V lost 4 bases, J lost 3 bases, and 11 bases lay in between.

V usage is TRBV14 and J usage is TRBJ2-1, with TRBD2 matching over 7 bases. The length of the CDR3 is 13 residues. Germline CDR1 reads SGHDN; CDR2 reads FVKESK. J was trimmed by 14 bases and V by 1 base; bases with no gene match: 8. This CDR3 reads CASSQAGGRAEFF. In nucleotides, the CDR3 is TGTGCCAGCAGCCAAGCGGGTGGGAGGGCCGAGTTCTTC.

The genes are TRBV5-1 and TRBJ2-3; a possible D gene is TRBD2 (5 bases). Per germline, CDR1 SGHRS and CDR2 YFSETQ. The germline V and J ends were trimmed by 4 bases and 0 bases, with 15 bases remaining between them. The CDR3 loop spans 16 amino acids. The CDR3 DNA is TGCGCCAGCAGCCCGACGGTGGGAGCTAGCACAGATACGCAGTATTTT. As protein: CASSPTVGASTDTQYF.

The rearrangement links TRBV6-1 to TRBJ2-1; 7 bases map to TRBD2. The CDR3 spans 16 residues. The V gene end was trimmed by 3 bases and the J gene end by 5 bases; junction bases not matched to a gene: 10. In germline, CDR1 is MNHNS, CDR2 SASEGT. CDR3 in amino acids: CASSDPWGGRDNEQFF. CDR3 nucleotide sequence: TGTGCCAGCAGTGATCCTTGGGGGGGAAGGGACAATGAGCAGTTCTTC.

The CDR3 spells CASSLIQGSTDTQYF. DNA of the CDR3: TGTGCCAGCAGTTTAATACAGGGGAGCACAGATACGCAGTATTTT. The V call is TRBV28, the J call TRBJ2-3, with TRBD1 identical over 7 bases. The CDR3 covers 15 residues. Looked up from germline, CDR1 is MDHEN and CDR2 is SYDVKM. V lost 2 bases and J lost 0; bases outside the gene matches: 2.

The rearrangement joins TRBV7-3 to TRBJ2-1; 7 positions match TRBD2. The CDR3 covers 15 residues. Germline values: CDR1 SGHTA, CDR2 FQGTGA. Trimming took 1 base from V and 2 from J; bases not matched to a gene: 2. The CDR3 region is CASSLRREPYNEQFF. CDR3 in DNA: TGTGCCAGCAGCTTAAGGCGGGAGCCCTACAATGAGCAGTTCTTC.